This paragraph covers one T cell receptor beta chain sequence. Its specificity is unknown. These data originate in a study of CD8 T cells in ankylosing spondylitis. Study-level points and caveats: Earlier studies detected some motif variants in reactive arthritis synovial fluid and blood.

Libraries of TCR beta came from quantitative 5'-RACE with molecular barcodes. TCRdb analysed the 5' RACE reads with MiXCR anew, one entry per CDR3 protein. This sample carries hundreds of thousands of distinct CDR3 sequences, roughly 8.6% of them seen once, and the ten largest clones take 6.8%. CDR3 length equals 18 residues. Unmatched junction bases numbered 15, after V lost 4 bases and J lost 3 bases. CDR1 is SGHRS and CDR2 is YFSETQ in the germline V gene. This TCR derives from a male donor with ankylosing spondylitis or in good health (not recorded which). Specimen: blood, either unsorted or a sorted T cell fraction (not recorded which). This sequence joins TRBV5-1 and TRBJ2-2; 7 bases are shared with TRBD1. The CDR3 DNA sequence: TGCGCCAGCAGCCCGTATCCAGGGGGTAGGAGGTACACCGGGGAGCTGTTTTTT. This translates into CASSPYPGGRRYTGELFF.